The next 8 T cell receptor beta chains were all read from a single sample in a study of PD-1 blockade in classical Hodgkin lymphoma. TCRdb keeps only in-frame clones here, not all; method: immunoSEQ multiplex PCR. The sample consists of approximately 14,000 clones, roughly 80% of them appearing once. The sample's time point: cycle 4 day 1 (C4D1), after less than 7 weeks of nivolumab. With no exception, relapse followed autologous stem cell transplantation in all patients, and brentuximab vedotin exposure varied. Here the sequenced sample was peripheral blood mononuclear cells (PBMCs), taken before the fourth cycle of nivolumab. These receptors originate from a human donor with classical Hodgkin lymphoma.

This rearrangement joins TRBV4-1 to TRBJ1-4; D perhaps matches TRBD1 (6 bases). The CDR3 consists of 14 residues. V lost 7 bases to trimming and J lost 7 bases, with 16 bases between them. CDR1 is MGHRA, CDR2 YSYEKL, per germline. The CDR3 here is CASNRGGIREKLFF. The CDR3 DNA follows: TGCGCCAGCAACAGAGGGGGGATACGTGAAAAACTGTTTTTT.

The genes are TRBV7-2 and TRBJ1-1; D is unclear. Germline V gene lookup returns CDR1 SGHTA and CDR2 FQGNSA. There are 14 residues in the CDR3. V was pared by 5 bases and J by 3 bases, with 13 bases between. The CDR3 loop is CASSIGPFYTEAFF. Here the CDR3 DNA reads TGTGCCAGCAGCATTGGACCGTTTTACACTGAAGCTTTCTTT.

This rearrangement joins TRBV6-5 to TRBJ1-6, with 9 bases aligning to TRBD1. The CDR3 is 15 amino acids. Germline lookup yields CDR1 MNHEY and CDR2 SVGAGI. Trimming took 6 bases from V and 6 from J; bases not matched to a gene: 6. CDR3 in amino acids: CASSSGTGPNSPLHF. For the CDR3, the DNA is TGTGCCAGCAGCTCCGGGACAGGGCCTAATTCACCCCTCCACTTT.

This clone has a handful of counts. The chain couples TRBV6-5 to TRBJ1-5, with TRBD1 as a possible D gene (5 bases). Germline CDR1 reads MNHEY; CDR2 reads SVGAGI. Trimming shortened V by 5 bases and J by 2 bases, and 10 bases separated the two germline ends. This CDR3 has 14 amino acids. The CDR3 loop is CASSEGGGNQPQHF. The CDR3 DNA follows: TGTGCCAGCAGTGAAGGAGGGGGCAATCAGCCCCAGCATTTT.

The chain recombines TRBV18 with TRBJ2-5, with a weak D call TRBD1 (6 bases). The CDR3 spans 13 residues. In germline, CDR1 is KGHSH, CDR2 LQKENI. V dropped 6 bases and J dropped 5 bases, with 13 bases sitting between them. DNA for the CDR3: TGTGCCAGCTCGATCCCAGGGGCGGAGACCCAGTACTTC. Protein product: CASSIPGAETQYF.

The chain carries TRBV4-1 and TRBJ1-3; D call uncertain. The CDR3 runs 14 residues. Trimming stripped 4 bases from V and 2 bases from J, with 9 bases between. Germline CDR1 is MGHRA and CDR2 is YSYEKL. The CDR3 protein is CASSPWTAGNTIYF. In nucleotides, the CDR3 is TGCGCCAGCAGCCCATGGACGGCTGGAAACACCATATATTTT.

The chain carries TRBV15 and TRBJ2-4, with 8 positions matching TRBD2. Germline-derived CDR1 and CDR2 are LNHNV and YYDKDF (reference sequence). Trimming removed 0 bases from V and 9 bases from J; junction bases left unmatched: 7. CDR3 length: 15 residues. The CDR3 loop is CATSRDLGAGGIQYF. The CDR3 region has the DNA TGTGCCACCAGCAGAGATTTGGGGGCGGGGGGCATTCAGTACTTC.

In this sample, this clone turned up a few times. The J gene is TRBJ1-1, the V gene TRBV6-6, with D hard to call. The germline gives CDR1 MNHNY, CDR2 SVGAGI (reference sequence). Trimming cost V 8 bases and J 2 bases, with 9 bases left between them. There are 12 residues in the CDR3. As DNA, the CDR3 is TGTGCCAGCTCGACTTATAACACTGAAGCTTTCTTT. It is translated as CASSTYNTEAFF.